A selection of T cell receptor beta chains follows, all from one sample in a study of vaccination and CD4 T cells after COVID-19. TCRdb called the PCR reads again in MiXCR, with one record for every CDR3 protein. The data hold some 15,000 distinct CDR3 sequences, with 47% observed a single time. The antigens for these receptors are not known. Material: CD4+ T cells from blood, cultured in vitro, obtained about 7 months after SARS-CoV-2 vaccination. Receptors were obtained from a human donor who had recovered from COVID-19. Each CDR3 is given with its conserved first and last residue. Fields, in order: V gene, J gene, D gene, clone size, CDR3 protein, CDR3 DNA. The D gene is left open where the match is weak. The size field is filled for only some rows; it gives once, few, many or a size class.

>TRBV5-1|TRBJ1-6|.|.
CASSLGGGGSPLHF
TGCGCCAGCAGCTTGGGCGGGGGTGGATCACCCCTCCACTTT
>TRBV6-1|TRBJ1-2|TRBD1|.
CASTPDRGYGYTF
TGTGCCAGCACCCCGGACAGGGGCTATGGCTACACCTTC
>TRBV6-1|TRBJ2-5|TRBD2|.
CASSESVQLAAQYF
TGTGCCAGCAGTGAGTCAGTGCAGCTAGCGGCCCAGTACTTC
>TRBV19|TRBJ1-1|TRBD1|.
CASSYRGGTEAFF
TGTGCCAGTTCTTACAGGGGGGGTACTGAAGCTTTCTTT
>TRBV6-1|TRBJ2-5|.|once
CASSEDGHRETQYF
TGTGCCAGCAGTGAAGATGGACACCGAGAGACCCAGTACTTC
>TRBV20-1|TRBJ2-3|TRBD1|.
CSATGTVQNTQYF
TGCAGTGCAACCGGGACAGTTCAGAACACGCAGTATTTT
>TRBV7-3|TRBJ2-1|TRBD2|.
CASSSDPSGNEQFF
TGTGCCAGCAGCTCCGACCCTAGCGGCAATGAGCAGTTCTTC
>TRBV20-1|TRBJ2-3|TRBD2|few
CSAHASGGAHTQYF
TGCAGTGCCCACGCTAGCGGGGGGGCTCATACGCAGTATTTT
>TRBV7-8|TRBJ2-5|.|once
CASSLVLFQETQYF
TGTGCCAGCAGCTTAGTATTATTTCAAGAGACCCAGTACTTC
>TRBV20-1|TRBJ2-7|TRBD1|.
CSAKGQGYEQYF
TGCAGTGCCAAAGGACAGGGCTACGAGCAGTACTTC
>TRBV5-4|TRBJ1-6|.|few
CASSLDVESPLHF
TGTGCCAGCAGCTTGGACGTAGAGTCACCCCTCCACTTT
>TRBV6-1|TRBJ1-1|TRBD1|few
CASKDRGLGTFF
TGTGCCAGCAAAGACAGGGGGCTTGGAACTTTCTTT
>TRBV20-1|TRBJ2-5|.|.
CSAASPSETQYF
TGCAGTGCAGCCTCCCCTTCGGAGACCCAGTACTTC
>TRBV11-2|TRBJ1-1|.|.
CASRGLILNTEAFF
TGTGCCAGCAGAGGCCTGATACTGAACACTGAAGCTTTCTTT
>TRBV20-1|TRBJ2-3|TRBD1|.
CSAGQEWADTQYF
TGCAGTGCTGGACAGGAATGGGCAGATACGCAGTATTTT
>TRBV29-1|TRBJ2-1|.|.
CSARGEVSYNEQFF
TGCAGCGCCCGCGGGGAGGTATCCTACAATGAGCAGTTCTTC
>TRBV24-1|TRBJ1-2|TRBD1|few
CATSDTTGLNYGYTF
TGTGCCACCAGTGACACGACAGGGCTCAACTATGGCTACACCTTC
>TRBV7-6|TRBJ2-3|TRBD1|.
CASSDPDRTDTQYF
TGTGCCAGCAGCGACCCGGACAGGACAGATACGCAGTATTTT
>TRBV2|TRBJ1-6|.|.
CASTLSLDSPLHF
TGTGCCAGCACCCTAAGCCTGGATTCACCCCTCCACTTT
>TRBV6-1|TRBJ1-2|TRBD1|.
CASRNRGESGYTF
TGTGCCAGCAGGAACAGGGGTGAGAGTGGCTACACCTTC
>TRBV20-1|TRBJ2-5|.|.
CSASSLAVKETQYF
TGCAGTGCCAGTTCCCTTGCGGTCAAAGAGACCCAGTACTTC
>TRBV6-5|TRBJ2-7|.|few
CASSSDWGSYEQYF
TGTGCCAGCAGTTCGGACTGGGGCTCCTACGAGCAGTACTTC
>TRBV19|TRBJ1-1|.|.
CASSIFGQGNTEAFF
TGTGCCAGTAGTATATTTGGGCAGGGGAACACTGAAGCTTTCTTT
>TRBV5-1|TRBJ1-2|TRBD1|once
CASSSDGTGGGYTF
TGCGCCAGCAGCTCGGACGGGACAGGGGGGGGCTACACCTTC
>TRBV7-9|TRBJ2-3|.|few
CASSFGGADTQYF
TGTGCCAGCAGCTTCGGGGGAGCAGATACGCAGTATTTT
>TRBV6-1|TRBJ1-2|.|.
CASSGRGAGNYGYTF
TGTGCCAGCAGTGGACGCGGGGCAGGGAACTATGGCTACACCTTC
>TRBV7-9|TRBJ2-3|TRBD2|.
CASSQTSGRDTQYF
TGTGCCAGCAGCCAGACTAGCGGGAGAGATACGCAGTATTTT
>TRBV20-1|TRBJ2-7|TRBD1|few
CSASIRTGTYEQYF
TGCAGTGCTTCAATCCGGACAGGCACGTACGAGCAGTACTTC
>TRBV20-1|TRBJ1-2|.|.
CSARDRRGAVLETF
TGCAGTGCTAGAGATCGGCGGGGGGCGGTCTTGGAGACCTTC
>TRBV7-2|TRBJ2-5|TRBD2|few
CASHPLGGGDETQYF
TGTGCCAGCCACCCTCTTGGCGGGGGGGATGAGACCCAGTACTTC
>TRBV27|TRBJ1-1|.|.
CASSPRPKGDTEAFF
TGTGCCAGCAGTCCGCGCCCGAAGGGAGACACTGAAGCTTTCTTT
>TRBV11-3|TRBJ2-5|.|.
CASSKQETQYF
TGTGCCAGCAGCAAACAAGAGACCCAGTACTTC
>TRBV7-3|TRBJ1-6|TRBD1|.
CASSREGGLGSPLHF
TGTGCCAGCAGCAGGGAAGGGGGCCTAGGTTCACCCCTCCACTTT
>TRBV7-3|TRBJ2-5|TRBD2|.
CASSLNQLAGDTETQYF
TGTGCCAGCAGCTTAAATCAACTAGCGGGAGACACGGAGACCCAGTACTTC
>TRBV6-4|TRBJ1-2|TRBD1|few
CASSDWNRGGGYTF
TGTGCCAGCAGTGACTGGAACAGGGGCGGTGGCTACACCTTC
>TRBV27|TRBJ2-3|.|.
CASSRGAADTQYF
TGTGCCAGCAGTAGGGGGGCGGCAGATACGCAGTATTTT
>TRBV7-9|TRBJ2-3|.|few
CASSLGQTVRYF
TGTGCCAGCAGCTTAGGTCAGACAGTGAGGTATTTT
>TRBV7-3|TRBJ2-2|TRBD1|.
CASARDRAGIGELFF
TGTGCCAGCGCTAGAGACAGGGCCGGAATCGGGGAGCTGTTTTTT
>TRBV11-3|TRBJ1-2|TRBD1|.
CASSLDGTGELAYGYTF
TGTGCCAGCAGCTTAGACGGGACAGGGGAGTTGGCTTACGGCTACACCTTC
>TRBV7-2|TRBJ1-2|TRBD1|.
CASSLDRVVGYTF
TGTGCCAGCAGCTTGGACAGGGTGGTAGGCTACACCTTC
>TRBV6-5|TRBJ1-2|.|few
CASSWGSNYGYTF
TGTGCCAGCAGTTGGGGCAGTAACTATGGCTACACCTTC
>TRBV7-3|TRBJ2-3|TRBD2|.
CASSKAGGLYGDTQYF
TGTGCCAGCAGCAAAGCGGGGGGGCTATATGGAGATACGCAGTATTTT
>TRBV6-1|TRBJ1-6|.|.
CASSESVGTPLHF
TGTGCCAGCAGTGAATCGGTTGGAACACCCCTCCACTTT
>TRBV15|TRBJ2-3|TRBD2|few
CATSRGGGITDTQYF
TGTGCCACCAGCAGAGGCGGGGGGATCACAGATACGCAGTATTTT
>TRBV19|TRBJ2-7|TRBD1|.
CASRLAGGYEQYF
TGTGCCAGTAGGTTGGCAGGGGGCTACGAGCAGTACTTC
>TRBV6-2/TRBV6-3|TRBJ2-7|.|.
CASSPLQDTGKQYF
TGTGCCAGCAGTCCCTTGCAGGACACAGGCAAGCAGTACTTC
>TRBV12-3/TRBV12-4|TRBJ2-5|TRBD1|.
CASTGQGGETQYF
TGTGCCAGCACCGGACAGGGTGGAGAGACCCAGTACTTC
>TRBV7-9|TRBJ1-5|TRBD1|.
CASSSGTGLQPQHF
TGTGCCAGCAGCTCAGGGACAGGGCTTCAGCCCCAGCATTTT
>TRBV28|TRBJ1-2|.|few
CASTPGKDYGYTF
TGTGCCAGCACCCCGGGGAAGGACTATGGCTACACCTTC
>TRBV7-8|TRBJ2-7|TRBD1|.
CASSLELGQAYEQYF
TGTGCCAGCAGCTTAGAGTTAGGACAGGCCTACGAGCAGTACTTC
>TRBV15|TRBJ2-5|TRBD1|medium-sized
CATSPRTGGETQYF
TGTGCCACCAGCCCACGGACAGGGGGAGAGACCCAGTACTTC
>TRBV20-1|TRBJ2-3|.|.
CSAMTWKDTQYF
TGCAGTGCTATGACCTGGAAAGATACGCAGTATTTT